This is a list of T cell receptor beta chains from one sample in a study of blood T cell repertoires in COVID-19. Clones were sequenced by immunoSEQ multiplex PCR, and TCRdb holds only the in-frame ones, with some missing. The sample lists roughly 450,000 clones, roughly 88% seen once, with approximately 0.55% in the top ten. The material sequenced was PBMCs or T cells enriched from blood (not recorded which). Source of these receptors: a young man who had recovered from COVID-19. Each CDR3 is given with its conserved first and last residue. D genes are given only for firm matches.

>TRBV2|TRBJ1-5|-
CASRGAGQSNQPQHF
TGTGCCAGCCGGGGGGCAGGGCAGAGCAATCAGCCCCAGCATTTT
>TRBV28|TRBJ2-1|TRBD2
CASSTGGGGSYNEQFF
TGTGCCAGCAGCACGGGCGGGGGAGGGTCCTACAATGAGCAGTTCTTC
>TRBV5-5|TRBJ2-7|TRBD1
CASSWSWDRAYEQYF
TGTGCCAGCAGTTGGTCATGGGACAGAGCCTACGAGCAGTACTTC
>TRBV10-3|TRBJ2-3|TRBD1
CAISESRQGDTQYF
TGTGCCATCAGTGAGAGTAGACAGGGCGATACGCAGTATTTT
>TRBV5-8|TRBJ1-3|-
CASSLRGSGNTIYF
TGTGCCAGCAGCTTGAGAGGCTCTGGAAACACCATATATTTT
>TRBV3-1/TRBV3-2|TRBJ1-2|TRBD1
CASSHGTGGAGYTF
TGTGCCAGCAGCCATGGGACAGGGGGCGCGGGCTACACCTTC
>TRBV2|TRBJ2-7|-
CASSWNGVDYEQYF
TGCGCCAGCAGTTGGAACGGGGTCGACTACGAGCAGTACTTC
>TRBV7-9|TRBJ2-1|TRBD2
CASSPVTSGVNNEQFF
TGTGCCAGCAGCCCCGTGACTAGCGGGGTAAACAATGAGCAGTTCTTC
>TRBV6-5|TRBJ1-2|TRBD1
CASSRGQAYGYTF
TGTGCCAGCAGTAGGGGACAGGCCTATGGCTACACCTTC
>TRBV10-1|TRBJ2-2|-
CASSDAGLANTGELFF
TGCGCCAGCAGTGATGCAGGGTTGGCCAACACCGGGGAGCTGTTTTTT
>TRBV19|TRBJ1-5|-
CASSILSSGANQPQHF
TGTGCCAGTAGTATTCTGTCTTCAGGGGCAAATCAGCCCCAGCATTTT
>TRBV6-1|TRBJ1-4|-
CASYLGGSDEKLFF
TGTGCCAGCTACTTGGGGGGTTCCGATGAAAAACTGTTTTTT
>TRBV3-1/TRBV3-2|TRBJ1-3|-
CASSQMTVSGNTIYF
TGTGCCAGCAGCCAAATGACAGTCTCTGGAAACACCATATATTTT
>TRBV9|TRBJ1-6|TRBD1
CASSVIDRANSPLHF
TGTGCCAGCAGCGTCATCGACAGGGCCAATTCACCCCTCCACTTT
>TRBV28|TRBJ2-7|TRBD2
CASSPRLAGGPWEQYF
TGTGCCAGCAGTCCTAGACTAGCGGGAGGGCCCTGGGAGCAGTACTTC
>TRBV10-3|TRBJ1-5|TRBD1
CAISDGQGTLQPQHF
TGTGCCATCAGTGACGGACAGGGAACATTGCAGCCCCAGCATTTT
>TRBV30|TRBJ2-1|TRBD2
CAWSGTSGSRRSSYNEQFF
TGTGCCTGGAGCGGAACTAGCGGGAGCCGTCGGAGCTCCTACAATGAGCAGTTCTTC
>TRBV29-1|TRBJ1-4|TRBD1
CSVEDTGGSEKLFF
TGCAGCGTTGAAGATACAGGGGGAAGTGAAAAACTGTTTTTT
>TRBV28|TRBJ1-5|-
CASSPQGMGLQPQHF
TGTGCCAGCAGTCCACAGGGAATGGGGCTTCAGCCCCAGCATTTT
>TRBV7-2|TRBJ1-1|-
CASSYGVNTEAFF
TGTGCCAGCAGCTACGGGGTGAACACTGAAGCTTTCTTT
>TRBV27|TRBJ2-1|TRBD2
CASSFAGGLLNEQFF
TGTGCCAGCAGTTTTGCGGGAGGGCTTCTCAATGAGCAGTTCTTC
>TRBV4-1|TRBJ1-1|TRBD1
CASSPGTGFLYTEAFF
TGCGCCAGCAGCCCCGGGACAGGGTTTTTGTACACTGAAGCTTTCTTT
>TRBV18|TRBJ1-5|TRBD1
CASSDRGQPQHF
TGTGCCAGCTCGGACAGGGGCCAGCCCCAGCATTTT
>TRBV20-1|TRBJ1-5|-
CSASSGNQPQHF
TGCAGTGCTAGTTCCGGTAATCAGCCCCAGCATTTT